Reported below is one T cell receptor (beta chain). Free of recent acute infections or vaccinations, the donors were healthy HIV-negative adults. Trimming took 1 base from V and 5 from J; bases not matched to a gene: 7. Germline V gives CDR1 SGHRS, CDR2 YFSETQ. The CDR3 covers 15 residues. Genomic DNA belonging to each subset was distributed in equal measure over several immunoSEQ plates. TCRdb's copy holds only in-frame clones and misses some; the assay was immunoSEQ multiplex PCR. The data contain 2 million to 2.5 million clones, around 95% of them singletons. The entry originates in a study of shared clonotypes between healthy human individuals. Study details: Donor composition was a couple of women and a few men, aged 18 to 49.

The sequence came from a man between 18 and 35 years old in good health. Source material: naive CD4+ T cells sorted from blood. Subset reported: CD45RA+ positively selected. The rearrangement joins TRBV5-1 to TRBJ1-1, with TRBD1 identical over 8 bases. This chain's CDR3 is CASSLSTGVGTEAFF. The DNA for the CDR3 is TGCGCCAGCAGCTTGTCGACAGGGGTCGGGACTGAAGCTTTCTTT.